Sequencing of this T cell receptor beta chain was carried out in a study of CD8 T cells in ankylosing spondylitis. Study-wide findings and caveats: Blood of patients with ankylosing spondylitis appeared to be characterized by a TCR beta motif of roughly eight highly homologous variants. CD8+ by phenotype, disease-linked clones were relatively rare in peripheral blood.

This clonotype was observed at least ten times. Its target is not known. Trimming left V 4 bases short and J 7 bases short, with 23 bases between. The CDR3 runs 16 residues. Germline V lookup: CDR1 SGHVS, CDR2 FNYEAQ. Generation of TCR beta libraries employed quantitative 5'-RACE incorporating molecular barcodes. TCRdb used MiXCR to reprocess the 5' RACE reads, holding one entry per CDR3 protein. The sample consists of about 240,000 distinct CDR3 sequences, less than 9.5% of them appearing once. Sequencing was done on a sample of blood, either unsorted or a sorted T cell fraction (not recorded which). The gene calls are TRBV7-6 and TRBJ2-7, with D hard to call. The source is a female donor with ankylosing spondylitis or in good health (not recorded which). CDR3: CASSSLPGVLMEEQYF. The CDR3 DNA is TGTGCCAGCAGCTCTCTACCAGGCGTCTTAATGGAGGAGCAGTACTTC.